This T cell receptor beta chain is from a study of spatial heterogeneity in lung cancer. About the study: Compared with alpha-chain sequences, beta-chain sequences were consistently detected in greater numbers.

V dropped 5 bases and J dropped 1 base, with 8 bases sitting between them. Germline V lookup: CDR1 SGHAT, CDR2 FQNNGV. The CDR3 sequence is 14 residues long. Time point indicated: sample taken at primary tumor resection. TCRs were sequenced from unsorted whole RNA of tumor, nontumor lung or PBMC. Carried by each TCR cDNA molecule was a unique molecular identifier. One entry per CDR3 protein results from TCRdb running MiXCR on the 5' RACE reads. The data contain 30,000 or so distinct CDR3 sequences, about 8.1% of them singletons. The sample was PBMCs, taken at surgery. The source of this sequence is a female donor with early-stage non-small cell lung cancer. The chain uses TRBV11-2 and TRBJ2-2; D remains unclear. In DNA form, the CDR3 reads TGTGCCAGCAGCAAGATCAGGAACACCGGGGAGCTGTTTTTT. Its translation: CASSKIRNTGELFF.